Presented here are 3 T cell receptor beta chains from one specimen sequenced in a study of blood T cell repertoires in COVID-19. The method was immunoSEQ multiplex PCR; TCRdb's version includes in-frame clones alone and lacks a portion of them. Among about 200,000 clones listed, roughly nine tenths were seen once. The specimen was peripheral blood. The receptors shown here come from a man in his sixties with COVID-19, enrolled during active disease.

The chain recombines TRBV5-6 with TRBJ1-1; 7 positions match TRBD1. Germline trimming cut 3 bases from V and 14 bases from J; bases unmatched to any gene: 13. Germline CDR1 SGHDT, CDR2 YYEEEE. CDR3 size: 13 residues. CDR3 DNA sequence: TGTGCCAGCAGCTCAGTGACAGGGAGGTTCGACTTCTTT. This translates into CASSSVTGRFDFF.

The chain links TRBV6-5 to TRBJ1-1; 9 nucleotides agree with TRBD1. The CDR3 runs 14 residues. J gave up 5 bases and V 5 bases, and 6 bases lay outside the gene matches. Germline-derived CDR1 and CDR2 are MNHEY and SVGAGI. The CDR3 sequence is CASSRDRERTEAFF. In DNA form, the CDR3 reads TGTGCCAGCAGTAGGGACAGGGAGAGAACTGAAGCTTTCTTT.

This clone has more than one count but fewer than ten. The rearrangement joins TRBV5-4 to TRBJ1-2; D remains unclear. This CDR3 has 14 residues. Germline-derived CDR1 and CDR2 are SGHNT and YYREEE (reference sequence). The germline V and J ends were trimmed by 0 bases and 2 bases, with 8 bases remaining between them. CDR3 nucleotide sequence: TGTGCCAGCAGCTTGGTGGCCTTAAACTATGGCTACACCTTC. Its translation is CASSLVALNYGYTF.